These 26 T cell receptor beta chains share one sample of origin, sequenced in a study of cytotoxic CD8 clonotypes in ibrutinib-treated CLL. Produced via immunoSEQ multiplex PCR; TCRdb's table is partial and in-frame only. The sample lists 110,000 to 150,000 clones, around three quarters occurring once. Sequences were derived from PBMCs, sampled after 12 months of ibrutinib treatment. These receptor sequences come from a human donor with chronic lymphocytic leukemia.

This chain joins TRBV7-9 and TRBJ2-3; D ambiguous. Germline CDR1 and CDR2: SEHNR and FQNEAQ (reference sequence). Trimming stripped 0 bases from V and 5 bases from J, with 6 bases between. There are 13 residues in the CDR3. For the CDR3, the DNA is TGTGCCAGCAGCTTAGCGCTACTAGATACGCAGTATTTT. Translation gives CASSLALLDTQYF.

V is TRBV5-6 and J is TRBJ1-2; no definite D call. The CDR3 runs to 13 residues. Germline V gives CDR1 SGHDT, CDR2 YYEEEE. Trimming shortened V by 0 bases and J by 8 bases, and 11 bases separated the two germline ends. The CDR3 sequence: CASSLDPTGGYTF. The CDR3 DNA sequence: TGTGCCAGCAGCTTGGATCCCACGGGGGGCTACACCTTC. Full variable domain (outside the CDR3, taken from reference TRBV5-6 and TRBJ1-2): DAGVTQSPTHLIKTRGQQVTLRCSPKSGHDTVSWYQQALGQGPQFIFQYYEEEERQRGNFPDRFSGHQFPNYSSELNVNALLLGDSALYLCASSLDPTGGYTFGSGTRLTVV.

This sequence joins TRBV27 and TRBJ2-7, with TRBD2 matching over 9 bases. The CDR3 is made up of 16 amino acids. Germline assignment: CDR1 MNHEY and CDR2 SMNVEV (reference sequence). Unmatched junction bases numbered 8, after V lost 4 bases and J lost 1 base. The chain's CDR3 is CASSYSLAGLSYEQYF. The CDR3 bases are TGTGCCAGCAGTTACTCACTAGCGGGCCTTTCCTACGAGCAGTACTTC.

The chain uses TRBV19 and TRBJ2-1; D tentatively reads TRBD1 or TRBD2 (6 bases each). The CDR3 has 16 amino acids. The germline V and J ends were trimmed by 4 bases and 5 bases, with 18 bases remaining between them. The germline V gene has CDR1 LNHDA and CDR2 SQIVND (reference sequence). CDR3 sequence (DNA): TGTGCCAGTAGTACCCCGGGGCGGGACACGGACAATGAGCAGTTCTTC. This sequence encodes CASSTPGRDTDNEQFF.

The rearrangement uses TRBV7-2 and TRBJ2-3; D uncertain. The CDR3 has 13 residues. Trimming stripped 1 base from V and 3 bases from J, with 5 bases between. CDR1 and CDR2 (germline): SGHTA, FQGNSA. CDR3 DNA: TGTGCCAGCAGCTTAGAGCTAACAGATACGCAGTATTTT. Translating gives CASSLELTDTQYF.

The CDR3 sequence: CASSERTGFGNTIYF. For the CDR3, the DNA is TGTGCCAGCAGTGAGAGGACAGGGTTTGGAAACACCATATATTTT. The rearrangement uses TRBV2 and TRBJ1-3; 8 nucleotides match TRBD1. With V trimmed by 3 bases and J by 3 bases, 4 bases remained unmatched. Germline V gives CDR1 SNHLY, CDR2 FYNNEI. This CDR3 spans 15 amino acids.

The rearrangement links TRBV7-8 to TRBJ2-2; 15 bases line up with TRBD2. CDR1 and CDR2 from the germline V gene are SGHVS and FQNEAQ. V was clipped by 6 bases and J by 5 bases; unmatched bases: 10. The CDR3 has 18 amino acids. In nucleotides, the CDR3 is TGTGCCAGCAGTTATTACATCGGGACTAGCGGGAGGACCGGGGAGCTGTTTTTT. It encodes CASSYYIGTSGRTGELFF. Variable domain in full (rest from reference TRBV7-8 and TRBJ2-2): GAGVSQSPRYKVAKRGQDVALRCDPISGHVSLFWYQQALGQGPEFLTYFQNEAQLDKSGLPSDRFFAERPEGSVSTLKIQRTQQEDSAVYLCASSYYIGTSGRTGELFFGEGSRLTVL.

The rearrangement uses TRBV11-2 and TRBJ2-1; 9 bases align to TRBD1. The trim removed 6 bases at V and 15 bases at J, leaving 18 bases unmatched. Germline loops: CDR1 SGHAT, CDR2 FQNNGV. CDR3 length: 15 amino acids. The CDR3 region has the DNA TGTGCCAGCAGGGCAGGGGATTTGCCGGGACAGGGTCTGTTCTTC. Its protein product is CASRAGDLPGQGLFF.

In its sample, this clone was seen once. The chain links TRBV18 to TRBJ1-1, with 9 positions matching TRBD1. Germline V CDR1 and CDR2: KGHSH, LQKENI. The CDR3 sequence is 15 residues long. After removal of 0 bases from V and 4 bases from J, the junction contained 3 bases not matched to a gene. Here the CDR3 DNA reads TGTGCCAGCTCACCACCGGGACAGGGTGCCACTGAAGCTTTCTTT. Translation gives CASSPPGQGATEAFF.

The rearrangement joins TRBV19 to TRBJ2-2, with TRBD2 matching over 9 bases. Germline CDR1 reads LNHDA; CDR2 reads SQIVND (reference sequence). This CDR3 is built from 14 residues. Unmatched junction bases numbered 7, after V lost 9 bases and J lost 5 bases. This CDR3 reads CASIRSGRTGELFF. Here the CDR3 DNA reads TGTGCCAGCATCAGAAGCGGGAGGACCGGGGAGCTGTTTTTT.

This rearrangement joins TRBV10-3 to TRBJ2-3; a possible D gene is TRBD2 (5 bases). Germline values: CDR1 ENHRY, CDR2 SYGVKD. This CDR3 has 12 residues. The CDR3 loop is CATGWGSDTQYF. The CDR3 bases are TGTGCTACGGGGTGGGGATCAGATACGCAGTATTTT.

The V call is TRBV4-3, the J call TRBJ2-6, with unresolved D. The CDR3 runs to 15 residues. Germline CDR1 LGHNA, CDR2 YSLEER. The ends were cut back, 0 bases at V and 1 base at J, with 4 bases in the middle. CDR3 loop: CASSQDRSGANVLTF. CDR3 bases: TGCGCCAGCAGCCAAGACCGGTCTGGGGCCAACGTCCTGACTTTC.

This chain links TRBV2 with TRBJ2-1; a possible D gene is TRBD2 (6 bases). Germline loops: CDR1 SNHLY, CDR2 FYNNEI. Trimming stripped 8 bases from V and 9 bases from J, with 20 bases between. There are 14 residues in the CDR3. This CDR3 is CASPIRELGSEQFF. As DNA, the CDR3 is TGTGCCAGCCCAATACGGGAGTTGGGGAGTGAGCAGTTCTTC.

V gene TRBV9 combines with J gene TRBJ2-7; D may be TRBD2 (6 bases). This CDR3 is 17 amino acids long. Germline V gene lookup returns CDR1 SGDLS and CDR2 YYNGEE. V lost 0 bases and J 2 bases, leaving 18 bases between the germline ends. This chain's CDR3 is CASSVATDRGFPYEQYF. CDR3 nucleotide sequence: TGTGCCAGCAGCGTAGCTACGGATCGGGGGTTTCCCTACGAGCAGTACTTC.

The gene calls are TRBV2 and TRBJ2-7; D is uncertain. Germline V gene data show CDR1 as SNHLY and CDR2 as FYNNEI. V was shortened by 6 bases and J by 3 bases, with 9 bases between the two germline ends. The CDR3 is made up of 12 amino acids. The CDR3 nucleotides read TGTGCCAGCAGCCGGACCTTCTACGAGCAGTACTTC. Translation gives CASSRTFYEQYF.

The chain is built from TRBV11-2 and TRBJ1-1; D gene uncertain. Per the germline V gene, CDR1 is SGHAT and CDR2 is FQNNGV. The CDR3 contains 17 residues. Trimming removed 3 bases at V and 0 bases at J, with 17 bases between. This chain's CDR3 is CASSLASWRLMNTEAFF. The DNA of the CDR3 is TGTGCCAGCAGCTTGGCCTCTTGGCGACTGATGAACACTGAAGCTTTCTTT.

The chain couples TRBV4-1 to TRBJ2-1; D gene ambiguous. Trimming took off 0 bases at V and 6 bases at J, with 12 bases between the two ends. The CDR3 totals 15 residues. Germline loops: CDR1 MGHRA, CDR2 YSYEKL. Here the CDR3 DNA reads TGCGCCAGCAGCCAAGATCGAGCTAGTGTCAATGAGCAGTTCTTC. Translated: CASSQDRASVNEQFF.

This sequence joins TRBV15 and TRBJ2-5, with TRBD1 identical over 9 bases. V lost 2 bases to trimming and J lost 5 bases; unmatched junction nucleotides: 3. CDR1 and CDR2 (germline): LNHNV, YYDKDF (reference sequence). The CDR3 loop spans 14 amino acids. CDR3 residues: CATSRPGTGETQYF. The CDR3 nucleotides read TGTGCCACCAGCAGACCGGGGACAGGGGAGACCCAGTACTTC.

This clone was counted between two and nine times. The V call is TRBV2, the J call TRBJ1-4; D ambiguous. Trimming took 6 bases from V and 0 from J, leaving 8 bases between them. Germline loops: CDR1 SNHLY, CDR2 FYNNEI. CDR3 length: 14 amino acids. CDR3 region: CASRDGATNEKLFF. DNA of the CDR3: TGTGCCAGCAGGGACGGAGCAACTAATGAAAAACTGTTTTTT.

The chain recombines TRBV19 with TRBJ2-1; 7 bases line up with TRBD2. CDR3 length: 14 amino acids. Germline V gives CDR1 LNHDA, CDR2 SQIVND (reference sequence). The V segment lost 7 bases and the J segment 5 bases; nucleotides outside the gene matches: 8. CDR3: CASTRTRWDNEQFF. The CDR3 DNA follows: TGTGCCAGTACTCGGACTAGGTGGGACAATGAGCAGTTCTTC.

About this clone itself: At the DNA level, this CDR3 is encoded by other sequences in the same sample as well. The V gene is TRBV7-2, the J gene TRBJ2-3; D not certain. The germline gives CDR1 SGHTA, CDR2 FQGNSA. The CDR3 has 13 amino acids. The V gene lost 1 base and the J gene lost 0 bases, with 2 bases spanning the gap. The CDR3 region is CASSLVSTDTQYF. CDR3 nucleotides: TGTGCCAGCAGCTTAGTGAGCACAGATACGCAGTATTTT.

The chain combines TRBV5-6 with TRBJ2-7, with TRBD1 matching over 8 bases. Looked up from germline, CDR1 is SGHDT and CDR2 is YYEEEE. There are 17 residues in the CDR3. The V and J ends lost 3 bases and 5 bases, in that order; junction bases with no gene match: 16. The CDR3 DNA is TGTGCCAGCAGCTCGGAATATCAGGGGGCGGCTAAGGACGAGCAGTACTTC. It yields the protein CASSSEYQGAAKDEQYF. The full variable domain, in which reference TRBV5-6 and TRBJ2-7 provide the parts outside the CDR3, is DAGVTQSPTHLIKTRGQQVTLRCSPKSGHDTVSWYQQALGQGPQFIFQYYEEEERQRGNFPDRFSGHQFPNYSSELNVNALLLGDSALYLCASSSEYQGAAKDEQYFGPGTRLTVT.

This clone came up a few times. CDR3 amino acids: CASSPSPLAGGYNEQFF. As DNA, the CDR3 is TGTGCCAGCAGCCCAAGCCCTCTAGCGGGAGGGTACAATGAGCAGTTCTTC. The genes are TRBV11-2 and TRBJ2-1; 12 nucleotides agree with TRBD2. J was trimmed by 4 bases and V by 5 bases; bases with no gene match: 9. Per the germline V gene, CDR1 is SGHAT and CDR2 is FQNNGV. The CDR3 length is 17 residues.

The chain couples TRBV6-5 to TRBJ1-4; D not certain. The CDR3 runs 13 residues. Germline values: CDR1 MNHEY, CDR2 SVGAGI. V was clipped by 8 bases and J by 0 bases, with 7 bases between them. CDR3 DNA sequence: TGTGCCAGCCGTCTTGCAACTAATGAAAAACTGTTTTTT. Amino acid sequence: CASRLATNEKLFF.

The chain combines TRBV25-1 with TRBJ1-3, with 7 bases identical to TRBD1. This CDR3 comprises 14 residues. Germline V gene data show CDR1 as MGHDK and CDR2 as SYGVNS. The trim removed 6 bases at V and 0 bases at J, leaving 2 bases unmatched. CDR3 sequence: CASRGQISGNTIYF. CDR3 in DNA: TGTGCCAGCAGGGGACAGATCTCTGGAAACACCATATATTTT.

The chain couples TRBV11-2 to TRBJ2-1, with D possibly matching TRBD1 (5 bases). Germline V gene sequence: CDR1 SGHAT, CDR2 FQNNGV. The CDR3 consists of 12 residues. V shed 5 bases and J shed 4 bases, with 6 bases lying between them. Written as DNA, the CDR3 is TGTGCCAGCAGCAGACAGTACAATGAGCAGTTCTTC. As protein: CASSRQYNEQFF.